This passage covers 26 T cell receptor beta chains from one sample sequenced in a study of T cell responses to AZD1222 COVID-19 vaccine. The table came from immunoSEQ multiplex PCR; TCRdb's copy has only in-frame clones and leaves some out. The table has some 71,000 clones, roughly nine tenths seen once; the top ten hold approximately 30%. The sample in question was peripheral blood, obtained 28 days after the second AZD1222 dose. These receptors originate from an adult who received the AZD1222 COVID-19 vaccine.

This chain connects TRBV3-1 (or the pseudogene TRBV3-2) to TRBJ2-3; D possibly corresponds to TRBD2 (5 bases). In germline, CDR1 is LGHDT, CDR2 YNNKEL (reference sequence). Deletions cut 1 base from V and 5 bases from J, with 10 bases between. The CDR3 contains 14 residues. The CDR3: CASSQVSRGDTQYF. CDR3 DNA: TGTGCCAGCAGCCAAGTCTCACGGGGAGATACGCAGTATTTT.

The V call is TRBV30, the J call TRBJ2-5, with D possibly called TRBD1 or TRBD2 (5 bases each). This CDR3 is built from 10 residues. CDR1 and CDR2 (germline): GTSNPN, SVGIG (reference sequence). CDR3 sequence: CAVGEETQYF. The DNA of the CDR3 is TGTGCTGTGGGGGAGGAGACCCAGTACTTC.

This chain connects TRBV27 to TRBJ1-3; no reliable D call. The CDR3 has 17 residues. V lost 5 bases, J lost 8 bases, and 25 bases lay in between. Germline V lookup: CDR1 MNHEY, CDR2 SMNVEV (reference sequence). The CDR3 region has the DNA TGTGCCAGCAGTCCCGAGGCAGTGCAACCCTCTCGGGACACCATATATTTT. Its translation: CASSPEAVQPSRDTIYF.

CDR3 sequence reads: CASSPTRSGSSYEQYF. The DNA of the CDR3 is TGTGCCAGTAGTCCAACTCGTAGCGGGAGCTCCTACGAGCAGTACTTC. The rearrangement uses TRBV19 and TRBJ2-7; 9 positions match TRBD2. Germline V gene data show CDR1 as LNHDA and CDR2 as SQIVND (reference sequence). This CDR3 spans 16 amino acids. V was clipped by 5 bases and J by 0 bases; unmatched bases: 8.

The rearrangement links TRBV3-1 (or the pseudogene TRBV3-2) to TRBJ2-1, with TRBD2 matching 12 bases. CDR3 length: 18 amino acids. Germline lookup yields CDR1 LGHDT and CDR2 YNNKEL (reference sequence). J gave up 1 base and V 2 bases, and 6 bases lay outside the gene matches. In nucleotides, the CDR3 is TGTGCCAGCAGCCAACTAGCGGGAGGGGTGAGATCCTACAATGAGCAGTTCTTC. The encoded protein is CASSQLAGGVRSYNEQFF.

Comment on this clone: Other DNA sequences in this sample translate to the same CDR3. The chain joins TRBV19 to TRBJ1-5; no clear D. The germline V and J ends were trimmed by 1 base and 6 bases, with 4 bases remaining between them. The CDR3 contains 12 residues. Per germline, CDR1 LNHDA and CDR2 SQIVND (reference sequence). CDR3 sequence reads: CASSIAGQPQHF. As DNA, the CDR3 is TGTGCCAGTAGTATAGCCGGTCAGCCCCAGCATTTT.

This clone has a handful of counts. The rearrangement uses TRBV7-2 and TRBJ2-3; 14 bases align to TRBD2. Looked up from germline, CDR1 is SGHTA and CDR2 is FQGNSA. The CDR3 is made up of 16 amino acids. Trimming cost V 5 bases and J 4 bases; bases outside gene matches: 5. The CDR3 here is CASSDRLAGGSDTQYF. In DNA, the CDR3 is TGTGCCAGCAGCGATCGACTAGCGGGAGGGTCAGATACGCAGTATTTT.

The chain links TRBV7-9 to TRBJ1-2; D not certain. The ends were cut back, 2 bases at V and 3 bases at J, with 10 bases in the middle. Germline V gene data show CDR1 as SEHNR and CDR2 as FQNEAQ (reference sequence). The CDR3 has 14 amino acids. CDR3 region: CASSLPPEHYGYTF. CDR3 sequence (DNA): TGTGCCAGCAGCTTACCACCCGAGCACTATGGCTACACCTTC.

This chain links TRBV19 with TRBJ2-2, with 8 nucleotides matching TRBD1. Germline CDR1 is LNHDA and CDR2 is SQIVND (reference sequence). V lost 3 bases and J lost 7; bases outside the gene matches: 10. This CDR3 is 16 amino acids long. DNA of the CDR3: TGTGCCAGTAGTATGAGGCAGGGGGCGAGAAACGGGGAGCTGTTTTTT. Its protein product is CASSMRQGARNGELFF.

The J gene is TRBJ1-1, the V gene TRBV19; maybe TRBD1 (5 bases). The CDR3 spans 13 residues. The V gene's germline CDR1 is LNHDA and CDR2 SQIVND (reference sequence). Trimming took 4 bases from V and 3 from J, leaving 9 bases between them. The CDR3 coding sequence is TGTGCCAGTAGTAGCACGGGGGACACTGAAGCTTTCTTT. Translated, it gives CASSSTGDTEAFF.

This chain's CDR3 is CASTGGTATYEQYF. In nucleotides, the CDR3 is TGTGCCAGCACCGGAGGGACAGCAACCTACGAGCAGTACTTC. J is TRBJ2-7 and V is TRBV28, with D tentatively TRBD1 (7 bases). Per the germline V gene, CDR1 is MDHEN and CDR2 is SYDVKM. The CDR3 is made up of 14 amino acids. V was clipped by 7 bases and J by 2 bases, with 15 bases between them.

The chain recombines TRBV18 with TRBJ2-7, with a possible D match to TRBD1 (6 bases). The germline V and J ends were trimmed by 6 bases and 4 bases, with 13 bases remaining between them. CDR3 length: 13 amino acids. Germline CDR1 and CDR2: KGHSH and LQKENI. This CDR3 is CASSLGQSYEQYF. Written as DNA, the CDR3 is TGTGCCAGCTCCCTCGGACAGTCTTACGAGCAGTACTTC.

The V call is TRBV7-3, the J call TRBJ2-1; TRBD1 agrees at 10 bases. The CDR3 covers 16 residues. The germline V gene encodes CDR1 SGHTA and CDR2 FQGTGA. V dropped 3 bases and J dropped 8; count of bases not matched to a gene: 10. CDR3 nucleotide sequence: TGTGCCAGCAGCTTGGCGGGACAGGGGACGATCTATGAGCAGTTCTTC. Amino acid sequence: CASSLAGQGTIYEQFF. Supplemented by reference TRBV7-3 and TRBJ2-1, the full variable domain reads GAGVSQTPSNKVTEKGKYVELRCDPISGHTALYWYRQSLGQGPEFLIYFQGTGAADDSGLPNDRFFAVRPEGSVSTLKIQRTERGDSAVYLCASSLAGQGTIYEQFFGPGTRLTVL.

The rearrangement links TRBV18 to TRBJ2-2; no reliable D call. Germline loops: CDR1 KGHSH, CDR2 LQKENI. This CDR3 comprises 14 residues. Trimming shortened V by 2 bases and J by 5 bases, and 9 bases separated the two germline ends. This CDR3 is CASSPGTATGELFF. CDR3 nucleotide sequence: TGTGCCAGCTCACCAGGAACGGCTACCGGGGAGCTGTTTTTT.

Here the CDR3 DNA reads TGCGCCAGCAGCCCGACAGGGGTCCCGAACACTGAAGCTTTCTTT. It translates to CASSPTGVPNTEAFF. The chain links TRBV5-1 to TRBJ1-1; 8 bases align to TRBD1. This CDR3 region has 15 residues. Germline CDR1 reads SGHRS; CDR2 reads YFSETQ. V lost 4 bases, J lost 1 base, and 6 bases stayed unmatched.

The chain uses TRBV18 and TRBJ1-1; D is unresolved. CDR3 length: 16 amino acids. Germline CDR1 and CDR2: KGHSH and LQKENI. The V end was cut by 1 base, the J end by 0 bases, with 12 bases between. DNA of the CDR3: TGTGCCAGCTCACCACAGGGTCAGGCGATGAACACTGAAGCTTTCTTT. It is translated as CASSPQGQAMNTEAFF.

This clone was recorded a few times. V is TRBV5-1 and J is TRBJ2-7; tentatively, D is TRBD2 (5 bases). Trimming took off 0 bases at V and 5 bases at J, with 12 bases between the two ends. Looked up from germline, CDR1 is SGHRS and CDR2 is YFSETQ. The CDR3 covers 14 residues. The CDR3 coding sequence is TGCGCCAGCAGCTTGGACGGGAAGGGAAACGAGCAGTACTTC. Translating it yields CASSLDGKGNEQYF.

The chain carries TRBV9 and TRBJ2-3, with no clear D. The CDR3 covers 14 residues. Deletions cut 0 bases from V and 5 bases from J, with 10 bases between. Germline V gene data show CDR1 as SGDLS and CDR2 as YYNGEE. The CDR3 bases are TGTGCCAGCAGCGTAGACAATCGAGGAGATACGCAGTATTTT. Residues: CASSVDNRGDTQYF.

The V call is TRBV7-6, the J call TRBJ2-2; the match to TRBD2 covers 9 bases. There are 16 residues in the CDR3. Germline values: CDR1 SGHVS, CDR2 FNYEAQ. V gave up 2 bases and J gave up 3 bases; unmatched junction bases: 4. The CDR3 loop is CASSLTLAGDTGELFF. CDR3 DNA: TGTGCCAGCAGCTTAACCTTAGCGGGGGACACCGGGGAGCTGTTTTTT.

This clone was found once. This chain joins TRBV7-9 and TRBJ2-1; 12 bases are shared with TRBD2. The CDR3 covers 16 residues. CDR1 SEHNR and CDR2 FQNEAQ come from the germline V gene (reference sequence). With 4 bases clipped from V and 7 bases from J, the junction kept 8 bases outside the gene matches. The CDR3 spells CASSYETSGRFNEQFF. As DNA, the CDR3 is TGTGCCAGCAGCTACGAGACTAGCGGGAGATTTAATGAGCAGTTCTTC.

This chain connects TRBV15 to TRBJ1-3, with 7 positions matching TRBD1. Germline V CDR1 and CDR2: LNHNV, YYDKDF (reference sequence). V lost 8 bases and J lost 4; bases outside the gene matches: 8. The CDR3 extends over 14 amino acids. In DNA, the CDR3 is TGTGCCACCTCCACCGGGACAGTGGGAAACACCATATATTTT. It codes for CATSTGTVGNTIYF.

The V and J genes are TRBV24-1 and TRBJ2-2; 10 bases fit TRBD1. This CDR3 spans 17 amino acids. V lost 6 bases to trimming and J lost 4 bases; unmatched junction nucleotides: 10. CDR1 and CDR2 (germline): KGHDR, SFDVKD. This CDR3 is CATSSPTDRGPTGELFF. For the CDR3, the DNA is TGTGCCACCAGTTCCCCCACAGACAGGGGGCCCACCGGGGAGCTGTTTTTT.

V usage is TRBV3-1 (or the pseudogene TRBV3-2) and J usage is TRBJ2-3; no clear D. CDR3 length: 13 amino acids. V was shortened by 2 bases and J by 4 bases, with 7 bases between the two germline ends. Germline CDR1 is LGHDT and CDR2 is YNNKEL (reference sequence). The DNA of the CDR3 is TGTGCCAGCAGCCAATCTAGAGCAGATACGCAGTATTTT. As protein: CASSQSRADTQYF.

The chain couples TRBV5-1 to TRBJ2-7; D is unresolved. The CDR3 length is 15 residues. The V gene's germline CDR1 is SGHRS and CDR2 YFSETQ. V gave up 1 base and J gave up 4 bases, with 15 bases separating them. CDR3 DNA: TGCGCCAGCAGCTTGTACGCACAAGTTAGTTACGAGCAGTACTTC. It translates to CASSLYAQVSYEQYF.

The V call is TRBV6-5, the J call TRBJ1-4; 7 bases match TRBD1. The CDR3 consists of 14 residues. V lost 4 bases, J lost 8 bases, and 7 bases stayed unmatched. Germline values: CDR1 MNHEY, CDR2 SVGAGI. The CDR3 reads CASSSGQDQEKLFF. The CDR3, as DNA: TGTGCCAGCAGTTCCGGACAGGATCAGGAAAAACTGTTTTTT.

V is TRBV5-1 and J is TRBJ2-1; 7 bases map to TRBD2. This CDR3 contains 14 residues. Germline-derived CDR1 and CDR2 are SGHRS and YFSETQ. J was trimmed by 4 bases and V by 5 bases; bases with no gene match: 6. The CDR3 sequence: CASRGSGTYNEQFF. CDR3 DNA: TGCGCCAGCAGGGGAAGCGGGACGTACAATGAGCAGTTCTTC.